This TCR beta chain was captured by sequencing in a study of T cell repertoires in cytomegalovirus infection. Study context: Public TCR beta signatures provided an indication of both CMV infection and a matching HLA type. Study findings and constraints: Individuals carrying CMV plus the relevant HLA were identified by cumulative frequency of public TCR beta families. The ex vivo response was dominated by HLA-C-restricted CMV-specific TCR beta clonotypes.

Of note for this clonotype: Antigen: not known.

TCRdb fed the reads into MiXCR, producing one record per CDR3 protein. The repertoire consists of 740,000 or so distinct CDR3 sequences, with 35% to 40% occurring once and the leading ten covering more than 2.5%. Sequencing was done on a sample of PBMCs. The sequence derives from a human donor in good health (CMV status not recorded). Some clones in this sample may be carry-over from other donors' samples.

CDR3: CASSRPQGTGTDTQYF. The CDR3, as DNA: TGTGCCAGCAGCCGTCCACAGGGGACCGGCACAGATACGCAGTATTTT. J is TRBJ2-3 and V is TRBV28, with 7 bases matching TRBD1. The germline V gene has CDR1 MDHEN and CDR2 SYDVKM. J lost 1 base, V lost 6 bases, and 10 bases had no gene match. The CDR3 loop spans 16 amino acids. Full variable domain (remainder filled in from reference TRBV28 and TRBJ2-3): DVKVTQSSRYLVKRTGEKVFLECVQDMDHENMFWYRQDPGLGLRLIYFSYDVKMKEKGDIPEGYSVSREKKERFSLILESASTNQTSMYLCASSRPQGTGTDTQYFGPGTRLTVL.